These T cell receptor beta chains were read from a single sample in a study of patients and donors after allogeneic stem cell transplantation. TCRdb reprocessed the RT-PCR reads with MiXCR, giving one entry per CDR3 protein. The table shows about 410,000 distinct CDR3 sequences, with around 16% occurring only once. The sample taken for sequencing was blood, either unsorted or a sorted T cell fraction (not recorded which). The receptors were sampled from a human donor who was either an allogeneic HSCT recipient or a stem cell or donor lymphocyte infusion donor (not recorded which). It is not recorded whose cells these are; they may come from a transplant donor. Both conserved end residues are part of each CDR3. The D gene is left open where the match is weak. Rows give clone size only sometimes, using once, few, many, or a class for an expanded clone.

D gene: TRBD1
J gene: TRBJ2-1
clone size: few
V gene: TRBV19
CDR3 protein: CASSADRAHEQFF
CDR3 DNA: TGTGCCAGTAGTGCAGACAGGGCCCATGAGCAGTTCTTC

D gene: .
J gene: TRBJ2-1
clone size: .
V gene: TRBV7-2
CDR3 protein: CASSLARGAPYNEQFF
CDR3 DNA: TGTGCCAGCAGCTTAGCGCGCGGGGCCCCCTACAATGAGCAGTTCTTC

D gene: .
J gene: TRBJ1-2
clone size: .
V gene: TRBV20-1
CDR3 protein: CSVFVRGANYGYTF
CDR3 DNA: TGCAGTGTCTTCGTCCGGGGGGCGAACTATGGCTACACCTTC

D gene: TRBD1
J gene: TRBJ2-3
clone size: .
V gene: TRBV7-9
CDR3 protein: CASSRQGPTDTQYF
CDR3 DNA: TGTGCCAGCAGCCGACAGGGTCCCACAGATACGCAGTATTTT

D gene: TRBD2
J gene: TRBJ2-1
clone size: .
V gene: TRBV5-1
CDR3 protein: CASSDWTSFDEQFF
CDR3 DNA: TGCGCCAGCAGTGATTGGACTAGCTTCGATGAGCAGTTCTTC

D gene: .
J gene: TRBJ2-2
clone size: few
V gene: TRBV12-5
CDR3 protein: CASGLVMRTNTGELFF
CDR3 DNA: TGTGCTAGTGGTTTGGTAATGAGGACGAACACCGGGGAGCTGTTTTTT

D gene: TRBD2
J gene: TRBJ2-1
clone size: .
V gene: TRBV7-6
CDR3 protein: CASSLAPLTSGRSTNEQFF
CDR3 DNA: TGTGCCAGCAGCTTAGCCCCTCTGACTAGCGGGAGGAGTACCAATGAGCAGTTCTTC

D gene: .
J gene: TRBJ1-1
clone size: many
V gene: TRBV5-1
CDR3 protein: CASSSQANTEAFF
CDR3 DNA: TGCGCCAGCAGCTCTCAAGCGAACACTGAAGCTTTCTTT

D gene: .
J gene: TRBJ2-1
clone size: once
V gene: TRBV5-4
CDR3 protein: CASSPMVSSYNEQFF
CDR3 DNA: TGTGCCAGCAGCCCAATGGTGAGCTCCTACAATGAGCAGTTCTTC

D gene: .
J gene: TRBJ2-4
clone size: .
V gene: TRBV4-3
CDR3 protein: CASSQELGKNIQYF
CDR3 DNA: TGCGCCAGCAGCCAAGAACTGGGCAAAAACATTCAGTACTTC

D gene: .
J gene: TRBJ1-5
clone size: few
V gene: TRBV30
CDR3 protein: CAWSRVGGPVRQPQHF
CDR3 DNA: TGTGCCTGGAGTAGGGTCGGGGGGCCGGTTCGACAGCCCCAGCATTTT

D gene: TRBD2
J gene: TRBJ2-1
clone size: .
V gene: TRBV29-1
CDR3 protein: CSVEIGASGVEQFF
CDR3 DNA: TGCAGCGTTGAAATCGGGGCTAGCGGGGTGGAGCAGTTCTTC

D gene: TRBD2
J gene: TRBJ2-3
clone size: .
V gene: TRBV12-3/TRBV12-4
CDR3 protein: CASNPGRASGGLDTQYF
CDR3 DNA: TGTGCCAGCAATCCTGGAAGGGCTAGCGGGGGTTTAGATACGCAGTATTTT

D gene: TRBD1
J gene: TRBJ1-2
clone size: .
V gene: TRBV6-2/TRBV6-3
CDR3 protein: CAANGQGYSGYTF
CDR3 DNA: TGTGCCGCCAACGGACAGGGATATTCGGGCTACACCTTC

D gene: .
J gene: TRBJ2-3
clone size: .
V gene: TRBV19
CDR3 protein: CASSIRGSTDTQYF
CDR3 DNA: TGTGCCAGTAGTATTCGGGGGAGCACAGATACGCAGTATTTT

D gene: .
J gene: TRBJ1-2
clone size: .
V gene: TRBV4-1
CDR3 protein: CASSSSRTESGYGYTF
CDR3 DNA: TGCGCCAGCAGCTCCTCCCGCACGGAAAGTGGCTATGGCTACACCTTC

D gene: .
J gene: TRBJ2-3
clone size: .
V gene: TRBV30
CDR3 protein: CAWTRIGFTDTQYF
CDR3 DNA: TGTGCCTGGACCAGGATCGGATTCACAGATACGCAGTATTTT

D gene: TRBD1
J gene: TRBJ2-7
clone size: few
V gene: TRBV20-1
CDR3 protein: CSARGQGREQYF
CDR3 DNA: TGCAGTGCAAGGGGACAGGGTCGCGAGCAGTACTTC

D gene: .
J gene: TRBJ2-3
clone size: few
V gene: TRBV5-1
CDR3 protein: CASSPVTEHTQYF
CDR3 DNA: TGCGCCAGCAGCCCCGTGACAGAACATACGCAGTATTTT

D gene: .
J gene: TRBJ2-5
clone size: once
V gene: TRBV7-2
CDR3 protein: CASSSGGPPETQYF
CDR3 DNA: TGTGCCAGCAGCTCTGGGGGGCCCCCAGAGACCCAGTACTTC

D gene: .
J gene: TRBJ1-3
clone size: .
V gene: TRBV25-1
CDR3 protein: CASSGFGNTIYF
CDR3 DNA: TGTGCCAGCAGTGGGTTCGGAAACACCATATATTTT

D gene: .
J gene: TRBJ2-1
clone size: many
V gene: TRBV11-2
CDR3 protein: CASSHAASGDYNEQFF
CDR3 DNA: TGTGCCAGCAGTCACGCGGCCAGCGGAGATTACAATGAGCAGTTCTTC

D gene: TRBD1
J gene: TRBJ2-3
clone size: .
V gene: TRBV6-2/TRBV6-3
CDR3 protein: CASRFDRVKGDTQYF
CDR3 DNA: TGTGCCAGCAGATTTGACAGGGTAAAAGGAGATACGCAGTATTTT

D gene: .
J gene: TRBJ2-7
clone size: .
V gene: TRBV11-3
CDR3 protein: CASSLSGGNEQYF
CDR3 DNA: TGTGCCAGCAGCTTAAGTGGGGGGAACGAGCAGTACTTC

D gene: .
J gene: TRBJ2-7
clone size: many
V gene: TRBV20-1
CDR3 protein: CSARRDGEQYF
CDR3 DNA: TGCAGTGCTAGAAGGGACGGGGAGCAGTACTTC

D gene: TRBD1
J gene: TRBJ1-5
clone size: many
V gene: TRBV29-1
CDR3 protein: CSVATGGNQPQHF
CDR3 DNA: TGCAGCGTGGCAACAGGGGGCAATCAGCCCCAGCATTTT

D gene: TRBD2
J gene: TRBJ2-7
clone size: few
V gene: TRBV7-2
CDR3 protein: CASSIPRTSGPYEQYF
CDR3 DNA: TGTGCCAGCAGCATACCCCGGACTAGCGGTCCCTACGAGCAGTACTTC

D gene: .
J gene: TRBJ2-7
clone size: few
V gene: TRBV3-1
CDR3 protein: CASSRQTAYEQYF
CDR3 DNA: TGTGCCAGCAGCAGGCAGACCGCCTACGAGCAGTACTTC

D gene: TRBD1
J gene: TRBJ2-7
clone size: .
V gene: TRBV7-8
CDR3 protein: CASSGARRDRNEQYF
CDR3 DNA: TGTGCCAGCAGCGGGGCGCGCCGGGACAGAAACGAGCAGTACTTC

D gene: .
J gene: TRBJ1-2
clone size: few
V gene: TRBV5-1
CDR3 protein: CASSPGQSYTF
CDR3 DNA: TGCGCCAGCAGCCCCGGACAGAGCTACACCTTC

D gene: .
J gene: TRBJ2-4
clone size: few
V gene: TRBV7-8
CDR3 protein: CASSPWRGKNIQYF
CDR3 DNA: TGTGCCAGCAGCCCTTGGCGTGGCAAAAACATTCAGTACTTC

D gene: .
J gene: TRBJ2-3
clone size: few
V gene: TRBV6-1
CDR3 protein: CASREGGAADTQYF
CDR3 DNA: TGTGCCAGCAGAGAAGGCGGTGCAGCAGATACGCAGTATTTT

D gene: .
J gene: TRBJ2-7
clone size: few
V gene: TRBV3-1
CDR3 protein: CASRGEPSYEQYF
CDR3 DNA: TGTGCCAGCAGGGGTGAACCCTCCTACGAGCAGTACTTC

D gene: .
J gene: TRBJ2-1
clone size: .
V gene: TRBV6-2/TRBV6-3
CDR3 protein: CASSEITGTYYNEQFF
CDR3 DNA: TGTGCCAGCAGCGAGATCACGGGGACATATTACAATGAGCAGTTCTTC

D gene: .
J gene: TRBJ1-2
clone size: few
V gene: TRBV29-1
CDR3 protein: CSVDRGNYGYTF
CDR3 DNA: TGCAGCGTTGATAGGGGCAACTATGGCTACACCTTC

D gene: TRBD1
J gene: TRBJ2-7
clone size: few
V gene: TRBV5-1
CDR3 protein: CASSLSRGLPYEQYF
CDR3 DNA: TGCGCCAGCAGCTTGTCCAGGGGGCTCCCCTACGAGCAGTACTTC

D gene: .
J gene: TRBJ2-7
clone size: .
V gene: TRBV5-1
CDR3 protein: CASSASGTRYEQYF
CDR3 DNA: TGCGCCAGCAGCGCTTCCGGGACTCGCTACGAGCAGTACTTC

D gene: .
J gene: TRBJ2-2
clone size: .
V gene: TRBV18
CDR3 protein: CASSPLTSPNTGELFF
CDR3 DNA: TGTGCCAGCTCACCACTCACTAGCCCGAACACCGGGGAGCTGTTTTTT

D gene: .
J gene: TRBJ2-5
clone size: few
V gene: TRBV18
CDR3 protein: CASSLGTPRGETQYF
CDR3 DNA: TGTGCCAGCTCACTGGGGACACCGCGTGGGGAGACCCAGTACTTC